This T cell receptor beta chain was profiled in a study of blood T cell repertoires in COVID-19 (dated by TCRdb to about 2020). Study-wide context: Collaborator samples came from the United States, Italy and Spain and covered acute and convalescent phases of COVID-19. The material from the prospective study consisted of cDNA or gDNA derived from T cells, B-cell-depleted T cells, or PBMCs. Deeply sampled blood TCRbeta repertoires from subjects exposed to, actively infected with, or recovered from COVID-19 were included in the dataset. The repertoires were released in a freely available public database meant as a resource for research on the immune response to SARS-CoV-2. The samples were drawn from the first 160 participants of the ongoing ImmuneRACE study and from some 1,300 subjects provided by 6 global collaborators. The sample metadata nearly always contained a de-identified subject ID, COVID-19 status, age in years and sex. HLA class I and class II types, where available, came from metadata supplied by the sample provider rather than from assay-based typing.

A second Seattle source provided samples from volunteer blood donors who had recovered from COVID-19. Whole blood was collected in K2EDTA tubes by collaborating institutions according to the institutions' own protocols. For TCRbeta analysis, collaborator samples were shipped as frozen whole blood, as isolated PBMCs, or as DNA extracted from either sample type. TCRbeta CDR3 regions were amplified from genomic DNA by means of the immunoSEQ Assay, a bias-controlled multiplex PCR. In the paper's pipeline: Nucleated cell counts per sample were estimated from amplification of reference gene primers within the assay. Sequence reads were collapsed and filtered to measure the absolute abundance of every unique TCRbeta CDR3 rearrangement. For each sample, productive Simpson clonality was calculated by taking the square root of Simpson's diversity index across productive rearrangements. TCRdb obtained this table from immuneACCESS and retained in-frame rearrangements with V and J assigned. These tables miss some clones; where compared with another copy, unresolved V genes account for less than half of the shortfall, and the remainder is unexplained. Clonal size and the V and J genes are those of that table, whereas D and trimming came from the DNA. The sample table contains fewer than 200,000 clones; only one count was recorded for about 85% of them. About 1.2% of the sample rests with the top ten.

In the case of this clone: Its antigen remains unidentified. No quality values exist for individual bases; no much larger clone is one base distant.

Compared with germline, V lacks 1 base and J lacks 0 bases; bases without a gene match: 7. The CDR3 sequence holds 18 residues, the cysteine and phenylalanine included. This entry keeps only the CDR3 DNA: 54 bases, framed from base 1. CDR1 SGHVS and CDR2 FNYEAQ were looked up in the germline V gene. The investigation overall reported the following: The amount of clinical and demographic metadata varied by source and participant and was provided uncurated.

The specimen was peripheral blood. The sequence was obtained from a man in his sixties who had recovered from COVID-19. This chain joins TRBV7-6 to TRBJ2-2, and 8 junctional nucleotides match TRBD2. The encoded CDR3 is CASSLVSAGGANTGELFF. The sequenced DNA: TGTGCCAGCAGCTTAGTTTCCGCGGGGGGCGCGAACACCGGGGAGCTGTTTTTT.